What follows describes a single T cell receptor (beta chain). Its antigen remains unknown. These data come from a study of OX40 agonist ivuxolimab in advanced cancers. Study conclusions and caveats: No determination was made of the antigen specificity of the expanded peripheral T cells.

Produced via immunoSEQ multiplex PCR; TCRdb's table is partial and in-frame only. The repertoire holds under 20,000 clones, with 80% to 85% as singletons. The CDR3 runs to 12 residues. The germline V gene has CDR1 KGHSH and CDR2 LQKENI. Trimming took 5 bases from V and 7 from J, leaving 9 bases between them. The specimen comprised CD4+ or CD8+ T cells sorted from blood, sampled in a trial of the OX40 agonist ivuxolimab. This receptor was identified in an adult with an advanced solid tumor such as melanoma, head and neck, liver or kidney cancer. The chain uses TRBV18 and TRBJ2-1; tentative D call: TRBD1 (5 bases). The CDR3 here is CASSSDRNEQFF. The CDR3 coding sequence is TGTGCCAGCTCATCAGACAGAAATGAGCAGTTCTTC.